The 16 T cell receptor beta chains below were found in one sample sequenced in a study of T cell repertoires in ileal Crohn's disease. Generated by immunoSEQ multiplex PCR, the TCRdb table keeps only in-frame clones and is missing some. The sample has tens of thousands of clones, roughly nine tenths seen once; the top ten hold 2% to 2.5%. The time point is: neoterminal ileum biopsy at postoperative endoscopy, about 6 months after surgery. The source material was ileal tissue. The receptors come from an adult with Crohn's disease.

This chain joins TRBV28 and TRBJ1-4; possible D gene TRBD1, 6 bases. Germline assignment: CDR1 MDHEN and CDR2 SYDVKM. The CDR3 has 14 residues. V was pared by 6 bases and J by 4 bases, with 12 bases between. CDR3: CASRPGGLNEKLFF. In DNA, the CDR3 is TGTGCCAGCAGGCCGGGGGGGCTTAATGAAAAACTGTTTTTT. Using reference TRBV28 and TRBJ1-4 for the parts outside the CDR3, the full variable domain is DVKVTQSSRYLVKRTGEKVFLECVQDMDHENMFWYRQDPGLGLRLIYFSYDVKMKEKGDIPEGYSVSREKKERFSLILESASTNQTSMYLCASRPGGLNEKLFFGSGTQLSVL.

The V and J genes are TRBV6-5 and TRBJ2-2, with TRBD2 as a possible D gene (6 bases). Trimming cost V 6 bases and J 8 bases, with 16 bases left between them. CDR3 length equals 14 residues. Looked up from germline, CDR1 is MNHEY and CDR2 is SVGAGI. The DNA for the CDR3 is TGTGCCAGCAGACCCCCGGGAGTCTCGGGGGAGCTGTTTTTT. This codes for CASRPPGVSGELFF.

The V and J genes are TRBV10-3 and TRBJ1-1; possibly TRBD1 for D (6 bases). The CDR3 runs 14 residues. V lost 5 bases and J 5 bases, leaving 15 bases between the germline ends. Germline loops: CDR1 ENHRY, CDR2 SYGVKD. CDR3 loop: CAISTTGTLTEAFF. Written as DNA, the CDR3 is TGTGCCATCAGTACTACAGGGACGCTGACTGAAGCTTTCTTT.

The genes are TRBV9 and TRBJ1-4, with a possible D match to TRBD1 (5 bases). In germline, CDR1 is SGDLS, CDR2 YYNGEE. V lost 2 bases, J lost 10 bases, and 15 bases lay in between. CDR3 size: 14 residues. For the CDR3, the DNA is TGTGCCAGCAGCGTCGGGGGATTTCCGGGAAAACTGTTTTTT. It codes for CASSVGGFPGKLFF.

The V and J genes are TRBV2 and TRBJ2-6; 9 nucleotides match TRBD1. The CDR3 spans 18 residues. J gave up 0 bases and V 8 bases, and 11 bases lay outside the gene matches. CDR1 and CDR2 (germline): SNHLY, FYNNEI. The CDR3: CASLKRDRDFSGANVLTF. The CDR3 region has the DNA TGTGCCAGCCTGAAAAGGGACAGGGATTTCTCTGGGGCCAACGTCCTGACTTTC.

The chain recombines TRBV5-1 with TRBJ1-2; tentative D call: TRBD1 (5 bases). The V gene lost 6 bases and the J gene lost 6 bases, with 15 bases spanning the gap. From germline, CDR1 is SGHRS and CDR2 YFSETQ. This CDR3 spans 13 amino acids. CDR3 in amino acids: CASKEGLTDGYTF. CDR3 sequence (DNA): TGCGCCAGCAAAGAGGGACTAACGGATGGCTACACCTTC.

A single count supports this clone. J is TRBJ2-5 and V is TRBV5-1; tentatively, D is TRBD2 (7 bases). The V and J ends lost 4 bases and 5 bases respectively, with 12 bases between them. This CDR3 is built from 13 residues. Per germline, CDR1 SGHRS and CDR2 YFSETQ. The CDR3 loop reads CASSLGGRETQYF. As DNA, the CDR3 is TGCGCCAGCAGCCTCGGGGGGCGGGAGACCCAGTACTTC.

V usage is TRBV2 and J usage is TRBJ2-1, with 8 bases matching TRBD1. Germline V CDR1 and CDR2: SNHLY, FYNNEI. This CDR3 comprises 16 residues. J gave up 0 bases and V 6 bases, and 7 bases lay outside the gene matches. CDR3 sequence (DNA): TGTGCCAGCAGCCCCCTAGGACAGGGCTCCTACAATGAGCAGTTCTTC. Translated, it gives CASSPLGQGSYNEQFF.

V usage is TRBV19 and J usage is TRBJ2-4, with 7 bases lining up with TRBD1. The CDR3 is made up of 13 amino acids. V lost 4 bases to trimming and J lost 13 bases; unmatched junction nucleotides: 10. CDR1 and CDR2 from the germline V gene are LNHDA and SQIVND (reference sequence). As DNA, the CDR3 is TGTGCCAGTAGTACCCCGGGGAGACAGGGACAGTACTTC. Translation gives CASSTPGRQGQYF.

The J gene is TRBJ1-1, the V gene TRBV7-8, with TRBD1 matching over 7 bases. Trimming at V came to 5 bases and at J to 2 bases, leaving 8 bases not matched to a gene. The CDR3 extends over 15 amino acids. Germline CDR1 reads SGHVS; CDR2 reads FQNEAQ. The CDR3 nucleotides read TGTGCCAGCAGCCCAGACGACAGGGAAAACACTGAAGCTTTCTTT. This gives the protein CASSPDDRENTEAFF.

The chain recombines TRBV9 with TRBJ1-4, with D maybe TRBD1 (5 bases). V lost 0 bases and J 10 bases, leaving 10 bases between the germline ends. Germline V gene lookup returns CDR1 SGDLS and CDR2 YYNGEE. The CDR3 spans 13 residues. CDR3 amino acids: CASSVATGAKLFF. In DNA, the CDR3 is TGTGCCAGCAGCGTAGCTACAGGTGCAAAACTGTTTTTT. Variable domain in full (rest from reference TRBV9 and TRBJ1-4): DSGVTQTPKHLITATGQRVTLRCSPRSGDLSVYWYQQSLDQGLQFLIQYYNGEERAKGNILERFSAQQFPDLHSELNLSSLELGDSALYFCASSVATGAKLFFGSGTQLSVL.

The J gene is TRBJ2-2, the V gene TRBV5-6; D perhaps matches TRBD2 (6 bases). There are 16 residues in the CDR3. The V gene's germline CDR1 is SGHDT and CDR2 YYEEEE. V gave up 1 base and J gave up 6 bases, with 16 bases separating them. CDR3 loop: CASSLMSRTTSGELFF. The CDR3 region has the DNA TGTGCCAGCAGCTTGATGTCCCGGACTACGTCCGGGGAGCTGTTTTTT.

This sequence joins TRBV10-3 and TRBJ2-7; TRBD1 agrees at 8 bases. With 3 bases clipped from V and 6 bases from J, the junction kept 4 bases outside the gene matches. CDR3 length: 13 amino acids. Germline CDR1 is ENHRY and CDR2 is SYGVKD. The DNA for the CDR3 is TGTGCCATCAGTGACGGGGACAGGTCCGAGCAGTACTTC. Residues: CAISDGDRSEQYF.

This clone was recorded once. The J gene is TRBJ2-7, the V gene TRBV7-2; 7 nucleotides align to TRBD1. The trim removed 9 bases at V and 0 bases at J, leaving 5 bases unmatched. The CDR3 consists of 13 residues. Germline values: CDR1 SGHTA, CDR2 FQGNSA. The CDR3 nucleotides read TGTGCCAGTCGGGACAGCATCTCCTACGAGCAGTACTTC. This gives the protein CASRDSISYEQYF.

The gene calls are TRBV5-1 and TRBJ1-1; 9 positions agree with TRBD1. Per germline, CDR1 SGHRS and CDR2 YFSETQ. J was trimmed by 5 bases and V by 4 bases; bases with no gene match: 6. The CDR3 loop spans 14 amino acids. CDR3 sequence: CASSDGQGRTEAFF. The CDR3 DNA is TGCGCCAGCAGCGACGGACAGGGGCGGACTGAAGCTTTCTTT.

The V gene is TRBV11-3, the J gene TRBJ1-1; 7 bases are shared with TRBD1. This CDR3 region has 13 residues. Germline V gene data show CDR1 as SGHNT and CDR2 as YENEEA. The ends lost 7 bases at V and 3 bases at J; junction bases unmatched: 5. Here the CDR3 reads CASNQGGDTEAFF. CDR3 bases: TGTGCCAGCAACCAGGGGGGAGACACTGAAGCTTTCTTT. Filled out from reference TRBV11-3 and TRBJ1-1, the complete variable domain reads EAGVVQSPRYKIIEKKQPVAFWCNPISGHNTLYWYLQNLGQGPELLIRYENEEAVDDSQLPKDRFSAERLKGVDSTLKIQPAELGDSAVYLCASNQGGDTEAFFGQGTRLTVV.